These T cell receptor beta chains were read from a single sample in a study of identical twins. Each CDR3 protein gets one entry after TCRdb re-called the 5' RACE reads with MiXCR. In the table there are around 470,000 distinct CDR3 sequences, about 14% of which are singletons. The data were also submitted as part of a second study, on yellow fever vaccine responses in identical twins.

Sequencing was carried out using CD4+ T cells sorted from blood. The receptors were sampled from a woman aged 18-29 years in good health. Each CDR3 is given with its conserved first and last residue. D genes are given only for firm matches. Size is omitted from some rows. Given values are once, few, many or a class for expanded clones.

D gene,clone size,V gene,J gene,CDR3 DNA,CDR3 protein
NA,few,TRBV6-1,TRBJ2-7,TGTGCCAGCAGTGAAGCGGGCAGATCCTACGAGCAGTACTTC,CASSEAGRSYEQYF
NA,NA,TRBV29-1,TRBJ2-5,TGCAGCGTTGAGAGGAGACAAGAGACCCAGTACTTC,CSVERRQETQYF
TRBD1,NA,TRBV20-1,TRBJ2-7,TGCAGTGCAGAGAACAGGGGGCGATCCTACGAGCAGTACTTC,CSAENRGRSYEQYF
NA,NA,TRBV7-2,TRBJ1-1,TGTGCCAGCAGGGGACTGGCCGTCGGCGAAGCTTTCTTT,CASRGLAVGEAFF
NA,NA,TRBV7-2,TRBJ2-7,TGTGCCAGCAGCTCAAAAAAAAACTACTACGAGCAGTACTTC,CASSSKKNYYEQYF
NA,few,TRBV6-1,TRBJ2-6,TGTGCCAGCCGGGGGGCGAGCTCTGGGGCCAACGTCCTGACTTTC,CASRGASSGANVLTF
NA,few,TRBV4-1,TRBJ2-3,TGCGCCAGCAGCCAAGACGCCGGGAGCACAGATACGCAGTATTTT,CASSQDAGSTDTQYF
NA,few,TRBV5-1,TRBJ2-5,TGCGCCAGCAGCTTATCGTCGAGGGCCGGGGAGACCCAGTACTTC,CASSLSSRAGETQYF
NA,few,TRBV24-1,TRBJ2-1,TGTGCCACCAGTGACCCCCCTGAGGCTGAGCAGTTCTTC,CATSDPPEAEQFF
TRBD2,few,TRBV7-2,TRBJ2-7,TGTGCCAGCAGCTTAGGTGCTAGCGGGGGACCTCTACGAGGGCAGTACTTC,CASSLGASGGPLRGQYF
NA,few,TRBV25-1,TRBJ1-2,TGTGCCAGCAGTGGCCGTCAGTATGGCTACACCTTC,CASSGRQYGYTF
NA,few,TRBV7-8,TRBJ2-3,TGTGCCAGCAGCCCCTACCCGGACTATCAGAGCACAGATACGCAGTATTTT,CASSPYPDYQSTDTQYF
NA,many,TRBV5-1,TRBJ2-3,TGCGCCAGCAGCCTCACAGGGGACTCCTATAGCACAGATACGCAGTATTTT,CASSLTGDSYSTDTQYF
TRBD2,NA,TRBV6-5,TRBJ2-1,TGTGCCAGCAGAAAACTAGCGGGCTCCTACAATGAGCAGTTCTTC,CASRKLAGSYNEQFF
NA,NA,TRBV2,TRBJ2-7,TGTGCCAGCAGTGGAGGGACAGGCGGGGGATTCGAGCAGTACTTC,CASSGGTGGGFEQYF
TRBD2,few,TRBV12-3/TRBV12-4,TRBJ2-3,TGTGCCAGCAGCCCCGGACTAGCGGGAGTAGCAGATACGCAGTATTTT,CASSPGLAGVADTQYF
NA,NA,TRBV6-5,TRBJ2-7,TGTGCCAGCAGTTACATTGATCGGGTCGAGCAGTACTTC,CASSYIDRVEQYF
NA,NA,TRBV27,TRBJ2-3,TGTGCCAGCAGTCCAAACGGTGGGATCAGCACAGATACGCAGTATTTT,CASSPNGGISTDTQYF
TRBD2,NA,TRBV18,TRBJ2-1,TGTGCCAGCTCACCCACAGTTACACTAGCGGGAGGGCCATCTTCCAATGAGCAGTTCTTC,CASSPTVTLAGGPSSNEQFF
TRBD1,NA,TRBV29-1,TRBJ1-2,TGCAGCGCACTGGGGCAGGGGGAAGGCTACACCTTC,CSALGQGEGYTF
NA,NA,TRBV7-2,TRBJ2-3,TGTGCCAGCAGCTTAGGGTTAAGAGGGGGCGGGGGGCCAGATACGCAGTATTTT,CASSLGLRGGGGPDTQYF
TRBD2,NA,TRBV7-2,TRBJ2-1,TGTGCCAGCAACCTCATGGCGGGAGGGCAGGATGAGCAGTTCTTC,CASNLMAGGQDEQFF
NA,NA,TRBV10-3,TRBJ2-5,TGTGCCACCAGCCGGGAGCAAGAGACCCAGTACTTC,CATSREQETQYF
TRBD2,few,TRBV20-1,TRBJ2-7,TGCAGTGCTAGAACTAGCGGGGGGAAGGAGCAGTACTTC,CSARTSGGKEQYF
NA,many,TRBV25-1,TRBJ2-7,TGTGCCAGCAGTGAAGGTGGATACGAGCAGTACTTC,CASSEGGYEQYF
TRBD2,once,TRBV28,TRBJ2-1,TGTGCCAGCAGTTTATCCCCCGGCGGGAGGTTAAATGAGCAGTTCTTC,CASSLSPGGRLNEQFF
NA,few,TRBV28,TRBJ2-7,TGTGCCAGCAGTTACGGCTCGGGGCCGTCCTACGAGCAGTACTTC,CASSYGSGPSYEQYF
TRBD1,few,TRBV5-1,TRBJ2-1,TGCGCCAGCAGCTTTGACAGGGGTGCGGTCAATGAGCAGTTCTTC,CASSFDRGAVNEQFF
NA,few,TRBV20-1,TRBJ2-5,TGCAGTGCTGGACGTACCGTTGGAGAGACCCAGTACTTC,CSAGRTVGETQYF
TRBD2,few,TRBV20-1,TRBJ2-5,TGCAGTGCCAAAAAGCGGGAGGGCGGGGAGACCCAGTACTTC,CSAKKREGGETQYF
TRBD2,NA,TRBV29-1,TRBJ2-3,TGCAGCGTTGGGCTCGGGACTAGCGGTAGCACAGATACGCAGTATTTT,CSVGLGTSGSTDTQYF
NA,many,TRBV29-1,TRBJ2-1,TGCAGCGTGATTTGGCCGAGCTCCTACAATGAGCAGTTCTTC,CSVIWPSSYNEQFF
NA,many,TRBV12-3/TRBV12-4,TRBJ2-7,TGTGCCAGCAGTAAAGGACAGCATGGGGGGCCTTACGAGCAGTACTTC,CASSKGQHGGPYEQYF
NA,NA,TRBV5-1,TRBJ1-2,TGCGCCAGCAGCCCTTCGGGAGGAGGGGGATATGGCTACACCTTC,CASSPSGGGGYGYTF
NA,NA,TRBV14,TRBJ2-6,TGTGCCAGCAGCCAAGGGGATCTCTCTGGGGCCAACGTCCTGACTTTC,CASSQGDLSGANVLTF
TRBD1,NA,TRBV12-3/TRBV12-4,TRBJ1-2,TGTGCCAGCAGTGTCGACAGGGGCGCGGGCTACACCTTC,CASSVDRGAGYTF
TRBD2,few,TRBV10-1,TRBJ2-2,TGCGCCAGCAGTGACCGAGCGGGAGCGGTTACCGGGGAGCTGTTTTTT,CASSDRAGAVTGELFF
NA,many,TRBV7-6,TRBJ1-2,TGTGCCAGCAGCCCCTCCGTGGGGGGTAACTATGGCTACACCTTC,CASSPSVGGNYGYTF
NA,NA,TRBV27,TRBJ2-1,TGTGCCAGCAGTTTATCGGCGAGACAGGGCGGGGGCAATGAGCAGTTCTTC,CASSLSARQGGGNEQFF
NA,NA,TRBV29-1,TRBJ1-4,TGCAGCGCCGGGACGGCTAATGAAAAACTGTTTTTT,CSAGTANEKLFF
NA,NA,TRBV20-1,TRBJ1-1,TGCAGTGCTAGAGGACTGTCTCCGAACCCGAACACTGAAGCTTTCTTT,CSARGLSPNPNTEAFF
TRBD2,few,TRBV3-1,TRBJ2-5,TGTGCCAGCAGCCAAGTTATAGCGGGAGGCCAAGAGACCCAGTACTTC,CASSQVIAGGQETQYF
NA,many,TRBV6-2/TRBV6-3,TRBJ2-2,TGTGCCAGCAGTTCGAACACCGGGGAGCTGTTTTTT,CASSSNTGELFF
TRBD2,NA,TRBV2,TRBJ2-2,TGTGCCAGCTCCGGTCAGGCTAGCGGGGGGAAAACGAACACCGGGGAGCTGTTTTTT,CASSGQASGGKTNTGELFF
TRBD2,NA,TRBV7-2,TRBJ2-3,TGTGCCAGCAGCCCCCTAGCGGCCCCAAGCACAGATACGCAGTATTTT,CASSPLAAPSTDTQYF
TRBD2,NA,TRBV27,TRBJ2-2,TGTGCCAGCAGTTCCCAGAGCGGGAGGGCCCAGAACACCGGGGAGCTGTTTTTT,CASSSQSGRAQNTGELFF
NA,NA,TRBV14,TRBJ2-2,TGTGCCAGCAGCCAAGTTCAGACAGCGGTCGGTGGGGAGCTGTTTTTT,CASSQVQTAVGGELFF
NA,many,TRBV10-1,TRBJ2-2,TGCGCCAGCAGGGGGGCCGGCGGGGAGCTGTTTTTT,CASRGAGGELFF
TRBD2,NA,TRBV4-2,TRBJ2-3,TGTGCCAGCAGCCAAGGAGCGGGGGGTAGTACAGATACGCAGTATTTT,CASSQGAGGSTDTQYF
TRBD2,few,TRBV5-6,TRBJ2-7,TGTGCCAGCAGCTATGGGACTAGCGGGACGGGTGAGCAGTACTTC,CASSYGTSGTGEQYF
TRBD1,many,TRBV29-1,TRBJ2-7,TGCAGCGTTCCGGGACAGGGGGCTGGGTACGAGCAGTACTTC,CSVPGQGAGYEQYF
NA,few,TRBV10-3,TRBJ1-4,TGTGCCATCAGTGAGACGACACGGGGATCGGAAAAACTGTTTTTT,CAISETTRGSEKLFF
TRBD1,few,TRBV2,TRBJ2-7,TGTGCCAGCAGTGAAGCGCTTCAGGGACAGGGGGCCCACGAGCAGTACTTC,CASSEALQGQGAHEQYF
TRBD1,NA,TRBV20-1,TRBJ2-7,TGCAGTGCTCTAGGGTCAGGGACAGCCTACGAGCAGTACTTC,CSALGSGTAYEQYF
TRBD2,NA,TRBV11-2,TRBJ2-1,TGTGCCAGCAGCAAAACTAGCGGGACATACAATGAGCAGTTCTTC,CASSKTSGTYNEQFF
TRBD2,NA,TRBV6-2/TRBV6-3,TRBJ2-2,TGTGCCAGCAGTTCCGGACTAGCTAACACCGGGGAGCTGTTTTTT,CASSSGLANTGELFF
NA,few,TRBV11-2,TRBJ2-1,TGTGCCAGCAGCTCGATTAGGACTACGACCTACAATGAGCAGTTCTTC,CASSSIRTTTYNEQFF
NA,few,TRBV12-3/TRBV12-4,TRBJ1-4,TGTGCCAGCAGTTTGCGGGGGAACTATGAAAAACTGTTTTTT,CASSLRGNYEKLFF
TRBD1,NA,TRBV3-1,TRBJ2-7,TGTGCCAGCAGCCGAGCACAGGGGTGGTACGAGCAGTACTTC,CASSRAQGWYEQYF
NA,NA,TRBV12-2,TRBJ1-4,TGTGCAAGTCGCTCACCGACCGGTCCACAAATTAATGAAAAACTGTTTTTT,CASRSPTGPQINEKLFF